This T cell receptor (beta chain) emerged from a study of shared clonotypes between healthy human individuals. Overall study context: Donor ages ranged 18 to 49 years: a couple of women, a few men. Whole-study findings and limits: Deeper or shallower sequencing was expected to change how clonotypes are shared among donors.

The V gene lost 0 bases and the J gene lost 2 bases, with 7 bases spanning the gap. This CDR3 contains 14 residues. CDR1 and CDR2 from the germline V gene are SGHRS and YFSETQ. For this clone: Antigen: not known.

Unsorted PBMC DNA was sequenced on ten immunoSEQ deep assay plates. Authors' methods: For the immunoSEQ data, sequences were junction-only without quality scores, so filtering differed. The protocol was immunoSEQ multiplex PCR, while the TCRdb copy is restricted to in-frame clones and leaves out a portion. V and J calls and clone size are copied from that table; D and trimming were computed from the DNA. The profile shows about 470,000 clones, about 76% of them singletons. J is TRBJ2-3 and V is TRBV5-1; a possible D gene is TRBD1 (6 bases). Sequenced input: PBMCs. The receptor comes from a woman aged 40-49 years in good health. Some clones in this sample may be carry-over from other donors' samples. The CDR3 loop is CASSLGQDTDTQYF. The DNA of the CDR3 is TGCGCCAGCAGCTTGGGACAGGACACAGATACGCAGTATTTT.